Below are 11 T cell receptor beta chains sequenced from a single sample in a study of shared clonotypes between healthy human individuals. Sequencing was performed with immunoSEQ multiplex PCR; in TCRdb, only in-frame clones are kept and a portion is missing. The table includes 2 million to 2.5 million clones, 85% to 95% detected once. The sample comprised naive CD4+ T cells sorted from blood. Subset noted: CD45RA+ positively selected. These receptors originate from a man younger than 30 in good health.

A word on this clone: The same CDR3 arises from other DNA sequences in this sample as well. J is TRBJ1-5 and V is TRBV28; D gene unclear. This CDR3 region has 12 residues. Trimming left V 4 bases short and J 0 bases short, with 1 base between. From germline, CDR1 is MDHEN and CDR2 SYDVKM. CDR3 residues: CASSYSNQPQHF. The CDR3 DNA reads TGTGCCAGCAGTTATAGCAATCAGCCCCAGCATTTT.

The chain joins TRBV4-3 to TRBJ2-3; D call uncertain. This CDR3 has 16 residues. V was cut by 4 bases and J by 2 bases, with 16 bases left in between. From germline, CDR1 is LGHNA and CDR2 YSLEER. The CDR3 protein is CASSPSLVGLTDTQYF. The CDR3 DNA follows: TGCGCCAGCAGCCCAAGTTTGGTCGGCCTCACAGATACGCAGTATTTT.

This chain uses TRBV5-1 with TRBJ1-1; D remains unclear. This CDR3 region has 13 residues. Germline loops: CDR1 SGHRS, CDR2 YFSETQ. With 0 bases removed from V and 10 bases from J, the gap between germline ends came to 13 bases. The CDR3 here is CASSLATDFGAFF. CDR3 DNA: TGCGCCAGCAGCTTGGCCACGGATTTCGGAGCTTTCTTT. The whole variable domain, filled in from reference TRBV5-1 and TRBJ1-1, reads KAGVTQTPRYLIKTRGQQVTLSCSPISGHRSVSWYQQTPGQGLQFLFEYFSETQRNKGNFPGRFSGRQFSNSRSEMNVSTLELGDSALYLCASSLATDFGAFFGQGTRLTVV.

The J gene is TRBJ1-6, the V gene TRBV6-5; maybe TRBD1 (6 bases). V lost 5 bases, J lost 6 bases, and 14 bases lay in between. The CDR3 spans 15 residues. The germline gives CDR1 MNHEY, CDR2 SVGAGI. The CDR3: CASSPPGGANSPLHF. The CDR3 DNA is TGTGCCAGCAGTCCACCGGGGGGGGCTAATTCACCCCTCCACTTT.

This clone was counted between two and nine times. The chain joins TRBV5-1 to TRBJ2-5; TRBD2 matches at 11 bases. Germline V gene sequence: CDR1 SGHRS, CDR2 YFSETQ. This CDR3 has 16 amino acids. Trimming at V came to 1 base and at J to 4 bases, leaving 6 bases not matched to a gene. CDR3: CASSLKTSGVGETQYF. The CDR3 DNA sequence: TGCGCCAGCAGCTTGAAGACTAGCGGGGTCGGAGAGACCCAGTACTTC.

V is TRBV10-1 and J is TRBJ2-3; 10 bases are a match to TRBD1. V lost 8 bases to trimming and J lost 2 bases; unmatched junction nucleotides: 7. This CDR3 is 15 amino acids long. Germline CDR1 is WNHNN and CDR2 is SYGVQD (reference sequence). The CDR3 reads CASSDRGRTTDTQYF. CDR3 DNA: TGCGCCAGCTCAGACAGGGGGCGAACCACAGATACGCAGTATTTT.

The chain uses TRBV6-5 and TRBJ2-7; D is perhaps TRBD1 (6 bases). Germline CDR1 MNHEY, CDR2 SVGAGI. The V end lost 7 bases, the J end lost 7 bases, and 20 bases lay between the germline ends. The CDR3 is 14 amino acids. The CDR3 DNA reads TGTGCCAGCAACCCAATGACAGGTCGTGGGGAGCAGTACTTC. Encoded protein: CASNPMTGRGEQYF.

The rearrangement links TRBV7-2 to TRBJ1-5, with D uncertain. This CDR3 contains 15 residues. CDR1 is SGHTA and CDR2 is FQGNSA in the germline V gene. The ends were cut back, 1 base at V and 10 bases at J, with 17 bases in the middle. CDR3 loop: CASSLVAGMINPQHF. CDR3 bases: TGTGCCAGCAGCTTAGTGGCGGGAATGATCAACCCCCAGCATTTT.

V usage is TRBV6-5 and J usage is TRBJ2-7; 7 nucleotides agree with TRBD2. In germline, CDR1 is MNHEY, CDR2 SVGAGI. V shed 7 bases, J shed 0 bases, and the junction held 9 bases outside the gene matches. This CDR3 contains 15 residues. CDR3 amino acids: CASKKSGASSYEQYF. Written as DNA, the CDR3 is TGTGCCAGCAAGAAGAGCGGGGCCTCCTCCTACGAGCAGTACTTC.

The chain links TRBV2 to TRBJ2-7; 8 positions match TRBD1. Germline V gene data show CDR1 as SNHLY and CDR2 as FYNNEI. This CDR3 spans 15 amino acids. The J segment lost 2 bases and the V segment lost 1 base, leaving 4 bases of the junction unmatched. CDR3 coding DNA: TGTGCCAGCAGTGAAGGCCAGGGGGCGGCCTACGAGCAGTACTTC. This translates into CASSEGQGAAYEQYF.

The chain combines TRBV9 with TRBJ2-2, with D possibly called TRBD1 or TRBD2 (5 bases each). V gave up 5 bases and J gave up 5 bases, with 13 bases separating them. The length of the CDR3 is 14 residues. In germline, CDR1 is SGDLS, CDR2 YYNGEE. CDR3 nucleotides: TGTGCCAGCAGAAGAGGGACGGAGACCGGGGAGCTGTTTTTT. Its translation is CASRRGTETGELFF.